These T cell receptor beta chains were read from a single sample in a study of CD8 T cells in Susac syndrome. TCRdb redid the calling of the immunoSEQ multiplex PCR reads with MiXCR, one entry per CDR3 protein. The sample shows about 110,000 distinct CDR3 sequences, roughly 95% of them seen only once. Sample: CD8+ T cells from PBMCs. The receptors derive from a human donor with Susac syndrome. Each CDR3 is given with its conserved first and last residue. A D gene is named only where the DNA matches it firmly. The size field is filled for only some rows; it gives once, few, many or a size class.

D gene	clone size	J gene	V gene	CDR3 protein	CDR3 DNA
TRBD1	NA	TRBJ1-2	TRBV6-2/TRBV6-3	CASSPRGTGNGGSRYTF	TGTGCCAGCAGTCCACGAGGGACAGGGAACGGTGGGAGTCGCTACACCTTC
TRBD1	NA	TRBJ1-1	TRBV7-9	CASDRDGTEAFF	TGTGCCAGCGACAGGGACGGCACTGAAGCTTTCTTT
NA	NA	TRBJ2-4	TRBV20-1	CSASAQIAKNIQYF	TGCAGTGCCAGCGCCCAAATAGCCAAAAACATTCAGTACTTC
TRBD2	NA	TRBJ2-5	TRBV12-3/TRBV12-4	CASSNGLGQETQYF	TGTGCCAGCAGTAATGGACTAGGGCAAGAGACCCAGTACTTC
NA	NA	TRBJ2-7	TRBV5-6	CASSSFGQPLWEQYF	TGTGCCAGCAGCTCCTTCGGACAGCCCCTTTGGGAGCAGTACTTC
TRBD1	once	TRBJ2-5	TRBV13	CASSLGPLTGGLRETQYF	TGTGCCAGCAGCTTAGGCCCCTTGACAGGGGGCTTGCGGGAGACCCAGTACTTC
NA	NA	TRBJ1-6	TRBV12-3/TRBV12-4	CASTPTVPNSPLHF	TGTGCCAGTACCCCCACAGTACCAAATTCACCCCTCCACTTT
NA	NA	TRBJ1-2	TRBV20-1	CSATDNIYHGYTF	TGCAGTGCTACGGACAATATCTATCACGGCTACACCTTC
TRBD2	few	TRBJ2-7	TRBV7-6	CASSPGTSSSYEQYF	TGTGCCAGCAGCCCCGGGACTAGCAGCTCCTACGAGCAGTACTTC
NA	NA	TRBJ2-7	TRBV18	CASSPGLNYEQYF	TGTGCCAGCTCACCGGGACTGAACTACGAGCAGTACTTC
NA	once	TRBJ1-1	TRBV5-4	CASSLDIMNTEAFF	TGTGCCAGCAGCTTAGACATTATGAACACTGAAGCTTTCTTT
NA	NA	TRBJ2-7	TRBV3-1	CASSQEWGLYEQYF	TGTGCCAGCAGCCAAGAATGGGGGCTCTACGAGCAGTACTTC
NA	once	TRBJ1-1	TRBV4-3	CASSQGGSWTEAFF	TGCGCCAGCAGCCAAGGGGGGAGTTGGACTGAAGCTTTCTTT
NA	once	TRBJ2-7	TRBV9	CASGDEQYF	TGTGCCAGCGGGGACGAGCAGTACTTC
NA	NA	TRBJ2-7	TRBV29-1	CSVEVSGTYEQYF	TGCAGCGTTGAGGTTAGCGGAACCTACGAGCAGTACTTC
NA	NA	TRBJ1-1	TRBV29-1	CSVGDLNTEAFF	TGCAGCGTTGGGGACCTGAACACTGAAGCTTTCTTT
TRBD1	NA	TRBJ1-1	TRBV9	CASSAAGGTEAFF	TGTGCCAGCAGCGCGGCAGGGGGAACTGAAGCTTTCTTT
TRBD1	once	TRBJ2-7	TRBV3-1	CASSQNPHRGPYEQYF	TGTGCCAGCAGCCAGAACCCCCACAGGGGGCCCTACGAGCAGTACTTC
NA	NA	TRBJ2-1	TRBV10-3	CAISESNRLDEQFF	TGTGCCATCAGTGAGTCGAACAGGTTGGATGAGCAGTTCTTC
TRBD1	NA	TRBJ1-2	TRBV7-9	CASSYRGGGYTF	TGTGCCAGCAGCTACAGGGGCGGCGGCTACACCTTC
NA	NA	TRBJ2-7	TRBV9	CASSTLDSLSYEQYF	TGTGCCAGCAGCACCCTGGACAGCCTATCCTACGAGCAGTACTTC
NA	once	TRBJ1-1	TRBV6-5	CASSYSEAGNTEAFF	TGTGCCAGCAGTTACTCGGAGGCGGGGAACACTGAAGCTTTCTTT
TRBD2	NA	TRBJ2-4	TRBV7-8	CASSLATSGGDIQYF	TGTGCCAGCAGCTTAGCGACTAGCGGGGGGGACATTCAGTACTTC
TRBD2	NA	TRBJ2-1	TRBV6-5	CASSYSPAGSTYNEQFF	TGTGCCAGCAGTTACTCTCCAGCGGGGTCTACCTACAATGAGCAGTTCTTC
TRBD1	NA	TRBJ1-2	TRBV27	CASRDRGLDGYTF	TGTGCCAGCAGAGACAGGGGGCTAGATGGCTACACCTTC
NA	NA	TRBJ1-2	TRBV12-3/TRBV12-4	CASSVPDNNGYTF	TGTGCCAGCAGCGTCCCAGACAACAATGGCTACACCTTC
TRBD1	NA	TRBJ2-3	TRBV5-4	CASSIQGASTDTQYF	TGTGCCAGCAGCATCCAGGGGGCGAGCACAGATACGCAGTATTTT
NA	NA	TRBJ2-3	TRBV9	CASSVWDSSTDTQYF	TGTGCCAGCAGCGTATGGGATTCTAGCACAGATACGCAGTATTTT
TRBD2	NA	TRBJ2-1	TRBV29-1	CSVEYSSFAGGPGEQFF	TGCAGCGTTGAATACTCAAGTTTCGCGGGGGGGCCAGGAGAGCAGTTCTTC
NA	NA	TRBJ1-1	TRBV21-1	CASLGPGNTEAFF	TGTGCCAGTTTGGGGCCGGGGAACACTGAAGCTTTCTTT
NA	NA	TRBJ2-3	TRBV9	CASADGDSTDTQYF	TGTGCCAGCGCTGACGGAGACAGCACAGATACGCAGTATTTT
NA	NA	TRBJ1-2	TRBV4-1	CASSHTGPGGYTF	TGCGCCAGCAGCCACACAGGTCCGGGCGGCTACACCTTC
NA	once	TRBJ1-3	TRBV20-1	CSARDGTGPGNTIYF	TGCAGTGCTAGAGATGGGACCGGGCCTGGAAACACCATATATTTT
NA	NA	TRBJ1-2	TRBV6-2/TRBV6-3	CASSYSTVDGYTF	TGTGCCAGCAGTTACTCGACTGTGGACGGCTACACCTTC
NA	NA	TRBJ1-5	TRBV29-1	CSVDLGAGQPQHF	TGCAGCGTTGACTTAGGGGCGGGCCAGCCCCAGCATTTT
NA	NA	TRBJ2-3	TRBV11-2	CASSIRGVERTDTQYF	TGTGCCAGCAGCATCCGGGGAGTGGAGCGGACAGATACGCAGTATTTT
TRBD1	NA	TRBJ2-1	TRBV7-9	CASNPGQGSYNEQFF	TGTGCCAGCAACCCGGGACAGGGATCCTACAATGAGCAGTTCTTC
NA	NA	TRBJ2-5	TRBV29-1	CSVPTEETQYF	TGCAGCGTCCCGACGGAAGAGACCCAGTACTTC
NA	once	TRBJ2-2	TRBV27	CASSFLTGLTGELFF	TGTGCCAGCAGTTTCCTGACGGGGCTCACCGGGGAGCTGTTTTTT
NA	NA	TRBJ2-7	TRBV2	CASSLNRDTSYEQYF	TGTGCCAGCAGCCTAAACCGGGACACATCCTACGAGCAGTACTTC
TRBD2	NA	TRBJ2-1	TRBV9	CASSGGTSAYNEQFF	TGTGCCAGCAGCGGAGGGACTAGCGCGTACAATGAGCAGTTCTTC
NA	once	TRBJ2-2	TRBV3-1	CASSQVKQGITGELFF	TGTGCCAGCAGCCAAGTAAAGCAGGGGATCACCGGGGAGCTGTTTTTT
NA	NA	TRBJ2-3	TRBV29-1	CSVDADTQYF	TGCAGCGTTGACGCAGATACGCAGTATTTT
TRBD2	NA	TRBJ2-5	TRBV4-3	CASSQDRLAGGRETQYF	TGCGCCAGCAGCCAAGACCGCCTAGCGGGGGGGCGGGAGACCCAGTACTTC
TRBD1	NA	TRBJ1-2	TRBV6-1	CASLQFLTGDGYTF	TGTGCCAGCCTCCAGTTCTTGACAGGGGATGGCTACACCTTC
NA	NA	TRBJ1-4	TRBV9	CASSPLGLEVEKLFF	TGTGCCAGCAGCCCCCTCGGCCTGGAAGTGGAAAAACTGTTTTTT
TRBD1	NA	TRBJ1-5	TRBV27	CASSRTGDNQPQHF	TGTGCCAGCAGCCGGACAGGGGACAATCAGCCCCAGCATTTT
TRBD2	NA	TRBJ2-3	TRBV3-1	CASSRLASGGRTDTQYF	TGTGCCAGCAGCCGCCTGGCTAGCGGGGGACGCACAGATACGCAGTATTTT
NA	NA	TRBJ1-6	TRBV25-1	CASSETRGDSPLHF	TGTGCCAGCAGTGAAACCCGAGGGGATTCACCCCTCCACTTT
NA	NA	TRBJ2-1	TRBV13	CASSSPIRGEQFF	TGTGCCAGCAGCTCCCCCATTAGAGGTGAGCAGTTCTTC
TRBD1	NA	TRBJ2-1	TRBV25-1	CASRPGQGASEQFF	TGTGCCAGCAGACCGGGACAGGGGGCATCTGAGCAGTTCTTC
TRBD2	NA	TRBJ2-5	TRBV11-2	CASTWAGGRQETQYF	TGTGCCAGCACCTGGGCGGGGGGCCGACAAGAGACCCAGTACTTC
TRBD2	once	TRBJ2-7	TRBV5-1	CASSLGSLAGITYEQYF	TGCGCCAGCAGCTTGGGCTCCCTAGCGGGGATTACCTACGAGCAGTACTTC
TRBD1	NA	TRBJ1-2	TRBV12-3/TRBV12-4	CASSFGTGNGYTF	TGTGCCAGCAGTTTTGGGACAGGGAATGGCTACACCTTC
NA	NA	TRBJ2-7	TRBV20-1	CSARGWGLSYEQYF	TGCAGTGCTAGAGGGTGGGGCCTCTCCTACGAGCAGTACTTC
TRBD1	NA	TRBJ2-1	TRBV29-1	CSVGGQGPNEQFF	TGCAGCGTTGGGGGACAGGGGCCAAATGAGCAGTTCTTC
TRBD1	NA	TRBJ1-1	TRBV5-1	CATKTGGNMNTEAFF	TGCGCCACCAAGACAGGGGGCAACATGAACACTGAAGCTTTCTTT